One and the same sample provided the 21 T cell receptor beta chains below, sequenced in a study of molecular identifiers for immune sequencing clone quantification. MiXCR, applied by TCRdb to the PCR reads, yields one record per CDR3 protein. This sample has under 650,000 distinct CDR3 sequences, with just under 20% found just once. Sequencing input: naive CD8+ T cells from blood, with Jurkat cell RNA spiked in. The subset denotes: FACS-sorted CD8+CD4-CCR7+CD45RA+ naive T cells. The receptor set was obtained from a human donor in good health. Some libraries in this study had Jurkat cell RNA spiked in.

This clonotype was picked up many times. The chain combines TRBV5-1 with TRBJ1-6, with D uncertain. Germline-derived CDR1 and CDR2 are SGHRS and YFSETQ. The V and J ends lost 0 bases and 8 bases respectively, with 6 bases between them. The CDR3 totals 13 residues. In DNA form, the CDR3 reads TGCGCCAGCAGCTTGGGACCCTATTCACCCCTCCACTTT. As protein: CASSLGPYSPLHF.

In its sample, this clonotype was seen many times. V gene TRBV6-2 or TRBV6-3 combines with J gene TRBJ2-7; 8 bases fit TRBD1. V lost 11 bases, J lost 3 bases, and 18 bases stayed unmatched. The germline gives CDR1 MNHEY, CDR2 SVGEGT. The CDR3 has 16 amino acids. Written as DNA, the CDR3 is TGTGCCGCGAGTTACCGGGGGTTGGACAGGGACTACGAGCAGTACTTC. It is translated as CAASYRGLDRDYEQYF.

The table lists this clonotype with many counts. Written as DNA, the CDR3 is TGTGCCAGCAGCTTAGGGACAATGAAAAACATTCAGTACTTC. Its protein product is CASSLGTMKNIQYF. The chain employs TRBV7-9 and TRBJ2-4, with D possibly TRBD1 on 5 matching bases. CDR3 length: 14 residues. V was cut by 1 base and J by 4 bases, with 8 bases left in between. Looked up from germline, CDR1 is SEHNR and CDR2 is FQNEAQ (reference sequence). Full variable domain (rest looked up from reference TRBV7-9 and TRBJ2-4): DTGVSQNPRHKITKRGQNVTFRCDPISEHNRLYWYRQTLGQGPEFLTYFQNEAQLEKSRLLSDRFSAERPKGSFSTLEIQRTEQGDSAMYLCASSLGTMKNIQYFGAGTRLSVL.

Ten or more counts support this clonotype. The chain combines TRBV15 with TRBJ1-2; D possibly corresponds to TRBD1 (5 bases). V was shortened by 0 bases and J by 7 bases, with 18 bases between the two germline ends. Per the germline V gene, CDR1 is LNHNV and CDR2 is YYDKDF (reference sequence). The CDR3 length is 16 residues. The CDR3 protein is CATSREGTDAGIGYTF. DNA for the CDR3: TGTGCCACCAGCAGAGAGGGGACTGACGCTGGAATTGGCTACACCTTC.

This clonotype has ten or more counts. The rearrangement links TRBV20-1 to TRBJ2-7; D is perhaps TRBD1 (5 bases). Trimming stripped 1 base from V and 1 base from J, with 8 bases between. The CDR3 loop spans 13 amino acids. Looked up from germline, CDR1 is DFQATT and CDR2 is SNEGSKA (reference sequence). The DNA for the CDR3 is TGCAGTGCTAGAGCAGGGTTTTCCTACGAGCAGTACTTC. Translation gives CSARAGFSYEQYF.

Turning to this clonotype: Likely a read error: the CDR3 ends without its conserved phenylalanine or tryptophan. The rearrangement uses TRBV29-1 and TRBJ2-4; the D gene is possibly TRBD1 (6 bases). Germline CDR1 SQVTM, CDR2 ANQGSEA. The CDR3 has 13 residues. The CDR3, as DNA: TGCAGCGTTTTAGAGGGGGACAAAGACATTCAGTACCTC. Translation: CSVLEGDKDIQYL.

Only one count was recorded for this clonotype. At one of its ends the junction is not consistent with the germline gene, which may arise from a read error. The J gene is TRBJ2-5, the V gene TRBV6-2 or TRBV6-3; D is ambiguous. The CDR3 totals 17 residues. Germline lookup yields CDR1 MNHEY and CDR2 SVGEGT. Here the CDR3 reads CANSYFPVSSRAETQYF. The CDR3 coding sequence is TGTGCCAACAGTTACTTTCCAGTCTCTTCCAGAGCCGAGACCCAGTACTTC.

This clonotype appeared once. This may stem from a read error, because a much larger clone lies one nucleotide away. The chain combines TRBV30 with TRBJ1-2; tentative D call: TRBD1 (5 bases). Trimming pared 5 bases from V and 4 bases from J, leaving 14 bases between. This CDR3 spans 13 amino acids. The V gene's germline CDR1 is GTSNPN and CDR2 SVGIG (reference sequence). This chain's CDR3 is CAWDTGTSYGYTF. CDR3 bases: TGTGCCTGGGATACCGGGACCAGCTATGGCTACACCTTC.

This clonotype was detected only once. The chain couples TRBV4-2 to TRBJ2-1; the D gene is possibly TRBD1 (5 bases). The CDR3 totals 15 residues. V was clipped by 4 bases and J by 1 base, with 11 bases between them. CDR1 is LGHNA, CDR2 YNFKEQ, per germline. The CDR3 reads CASSPTVNSYNEQFF. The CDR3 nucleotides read TGTGCCAGCAGCCCGACAGTAAATTCCTACAATGAGCAGTTCTTC.

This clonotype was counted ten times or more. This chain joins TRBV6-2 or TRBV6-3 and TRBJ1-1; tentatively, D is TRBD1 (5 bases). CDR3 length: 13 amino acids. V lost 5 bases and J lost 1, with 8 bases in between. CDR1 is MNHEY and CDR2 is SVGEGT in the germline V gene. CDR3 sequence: CASSPGANTEAFF. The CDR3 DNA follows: TGTGCCAGCAGTCCCGGGGCGAACACTGAAGCTTTCTTT.

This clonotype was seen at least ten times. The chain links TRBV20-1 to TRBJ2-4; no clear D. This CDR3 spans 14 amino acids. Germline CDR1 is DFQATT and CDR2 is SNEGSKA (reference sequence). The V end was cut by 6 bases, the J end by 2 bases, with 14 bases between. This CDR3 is CSATGQETKNIQYF. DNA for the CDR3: TGCAGTGCCACGGGTCAGGAGACCAAAAACATTCAGTACTTC.

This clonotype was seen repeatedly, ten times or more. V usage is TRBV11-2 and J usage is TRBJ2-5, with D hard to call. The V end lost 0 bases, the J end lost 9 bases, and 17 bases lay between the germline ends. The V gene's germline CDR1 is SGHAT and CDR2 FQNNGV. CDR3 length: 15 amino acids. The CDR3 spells CASSLDPGMGMAQYF. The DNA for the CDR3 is TGTGCCAGCAGCTTAGATCCTGGCATGGGGATGGCCCAGTACTTC.

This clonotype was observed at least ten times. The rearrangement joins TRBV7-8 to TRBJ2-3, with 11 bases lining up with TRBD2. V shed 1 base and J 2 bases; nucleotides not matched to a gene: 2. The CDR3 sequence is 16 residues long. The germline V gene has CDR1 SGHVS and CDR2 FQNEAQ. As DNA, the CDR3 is TGTGCCAGCAGCTTAGGACTAGCGGGGATCACAGATACGCAGTATTTT. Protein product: CASSLGLAGITDTQYF.

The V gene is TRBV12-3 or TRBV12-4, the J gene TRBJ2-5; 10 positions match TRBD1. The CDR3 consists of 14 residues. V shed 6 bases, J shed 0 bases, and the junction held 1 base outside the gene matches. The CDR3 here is CASSGQGDQETQYF. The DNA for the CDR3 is TGTGCCAGCAGCGGACAGGGGGACCAAGAGACCCAGTACTTC.

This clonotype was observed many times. CDR3 amino acids: CASSGSRQTGGTEAFF. The CDR3, as DNA: TGTGCCAGCAGTGGCTCCCGACAGACGGGGGGCACTGAAGCTTTCTTT. V and J are TRBV2 and TRBJ1-1; D may be TRBD1 (5 bases). The germline gives CDR1 SNHLY, CDR2 FYNNEI. V lost 4 bases and J lost 4, with 19 bases in between. CDR3 size: 16 residues.

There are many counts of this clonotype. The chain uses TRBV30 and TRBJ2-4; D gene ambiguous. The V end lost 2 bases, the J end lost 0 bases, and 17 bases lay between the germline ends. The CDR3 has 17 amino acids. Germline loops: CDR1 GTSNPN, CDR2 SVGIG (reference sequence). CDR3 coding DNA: TGTGCCTGGAGTAAAGGAGAACTAAATATAGCCAAAAACATTCAGTACTTC. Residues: CAWSKGELNIAKNIQYF.

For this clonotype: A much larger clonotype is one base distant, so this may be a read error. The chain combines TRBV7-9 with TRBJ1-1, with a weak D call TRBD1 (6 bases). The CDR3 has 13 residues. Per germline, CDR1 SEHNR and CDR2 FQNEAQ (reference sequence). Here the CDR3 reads CASSTGLVTAAFF. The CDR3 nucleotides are TGTGCCAGCAGCACAGGGTTGGTCACTGCAGCTTTCTTT.

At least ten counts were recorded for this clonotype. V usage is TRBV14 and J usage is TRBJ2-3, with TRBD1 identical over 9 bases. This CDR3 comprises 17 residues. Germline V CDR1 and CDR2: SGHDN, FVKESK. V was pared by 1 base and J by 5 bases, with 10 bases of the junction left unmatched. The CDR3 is CASSQVLGQGIGDTQYF. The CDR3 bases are TGTGCCAGCAGCCAAGTACTCGGACAGGGGATCGGAGATACGCAGTATTTT. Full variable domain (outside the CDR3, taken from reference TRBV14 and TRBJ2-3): EAGVTQFPSHSVIEKGQTVTLRCDPISGHDNLYWYRRVMGKEIKFLLHFVKESKQDESGMPNNRFLAERTGGTYSTLKVQPAELEDSGVYFCASSQVLGQGIGDTQYFGPGTRLTVL.

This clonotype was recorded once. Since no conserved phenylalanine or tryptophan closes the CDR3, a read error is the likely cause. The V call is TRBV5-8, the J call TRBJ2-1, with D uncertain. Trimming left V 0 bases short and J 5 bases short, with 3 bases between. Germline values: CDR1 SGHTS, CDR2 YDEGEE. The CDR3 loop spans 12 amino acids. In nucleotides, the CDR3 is TGTGCCAGCAGCTTGGGTGACAATGAGCAGTTCTAC. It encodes CASSLGDNEQFY.

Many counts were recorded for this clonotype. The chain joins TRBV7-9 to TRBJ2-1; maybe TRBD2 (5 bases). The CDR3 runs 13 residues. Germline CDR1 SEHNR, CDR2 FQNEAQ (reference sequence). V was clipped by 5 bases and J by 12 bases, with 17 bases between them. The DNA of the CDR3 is TGTGCCAGCAGCACCATTTCTAGCCTGTGGCAGTTCTTC. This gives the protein CASSTISSLWQFF.

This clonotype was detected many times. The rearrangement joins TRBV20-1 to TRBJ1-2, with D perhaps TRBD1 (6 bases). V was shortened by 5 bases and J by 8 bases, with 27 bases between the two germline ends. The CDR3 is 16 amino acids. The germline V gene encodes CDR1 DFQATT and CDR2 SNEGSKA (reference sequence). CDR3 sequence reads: CSAVRPPRDTLEGYTF. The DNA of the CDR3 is TGCAGTGCTGTACGGCCCCCTCGGGACACCCTGGAGGGCTACACCTTC.